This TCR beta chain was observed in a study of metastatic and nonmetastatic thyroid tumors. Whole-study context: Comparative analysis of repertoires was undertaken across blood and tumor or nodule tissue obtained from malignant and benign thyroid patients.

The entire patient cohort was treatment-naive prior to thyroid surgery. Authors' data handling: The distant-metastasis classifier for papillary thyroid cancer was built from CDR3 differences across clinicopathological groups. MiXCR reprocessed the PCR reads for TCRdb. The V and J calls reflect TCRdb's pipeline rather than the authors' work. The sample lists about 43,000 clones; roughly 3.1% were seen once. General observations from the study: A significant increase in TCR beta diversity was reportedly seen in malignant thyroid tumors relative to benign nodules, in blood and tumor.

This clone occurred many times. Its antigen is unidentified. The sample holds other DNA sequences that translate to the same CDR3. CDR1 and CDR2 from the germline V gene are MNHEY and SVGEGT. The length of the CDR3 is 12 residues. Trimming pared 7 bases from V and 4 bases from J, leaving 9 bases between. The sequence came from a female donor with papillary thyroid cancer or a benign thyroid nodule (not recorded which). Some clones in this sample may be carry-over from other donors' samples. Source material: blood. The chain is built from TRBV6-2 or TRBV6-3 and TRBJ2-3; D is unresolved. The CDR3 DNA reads TGTGCCAGCACCTCTGGCCCAGATACGCAGTATTTT. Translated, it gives CASTSGPDTQYF.